What follows describes a single TCR beta chain. The record originates from a study of PD-1 blockade in mismatch repair-deficient tumors. The CDR3 spans 11 residues. V dropped 10 bases and J dropped 7 bases, with 10 bases sitting between them. Germline-derived CDR1 and CDR2 are WNHNN and SYGVQD (reference sequence). The table came from immunoSEQ multiplex PCR; TCRdb's copy has only in-frame clones and leaves some out. The sample lists tens of thousands of clones; 80% to 90% were seen once. This chain uses TRBV10-1 with TRBJ1-4; D may be TRBD1 (5 bases). The sample was peripheral blood, taken 44 weeks after starting pembrolizumab. This receptor was identified in an adult with mismatch repair-deficient cancer. The CDR3 loop is CAKGAGEKLFF. CDR3 nucleotide sequence: TGCGCCAAAGGGGCCGGTGAAAAACTGTTTTTT.